Sequencing of this TCR beta chain was carried out in a study of blood T cell repertoires in COVID-19. Turning to the study itself: COVID-19 samples from acute and convalescent phases originated in the United States, Italy and Spain. The analysed material was cDNA or gDNA that came from T cells, B-cell-depleted T cells, or PBMCs.

As handled by the study authors: Reference gene primer amplification yielded estimated nucleated cell counts. The assay was immunoSEQ multiplex PCR, and TCRdb's table has in-frame clones only and misses some. V and J calls and clone size are as listed in that table; D and trimming were resolved from the DNA. The sample holds fewer than 20,000 clones; roughly nine tenths are singletons and the top ten take approximately 7.7%. The junction had 7 bases not matched to a gene; V was cut back by 6 bases and J by 5 bases. The germline V gene encodes CDR1 GTSNPN and CDR2 SVGIG (reference sequence). The CDR3 consists of 13 residues.

The chain employs TRBV30 and TRBJ2-7, with 10 bases that match TRBD2. The sample was peripheral blood. This TCR came from a human donor in a cohort sampled during active COVID-19. This CDR3 reads CACERGGWNEQYF. In DNA form, the CDR3 reads TGTGCCTGTGAGCGGGGGGGCTGGAACGAGCAGTACTTC.